A selection of T cell receptor beta chains follows, all from one sample in a study of shared clonotypes between healthy human individuals. Clones were read by immunoSEQ multiplex PCR, and TCRdb kept only the in-frame ones, dropping some. The sample records approximately 2.1 million clones, approximately 93% being singletons. Sequencing used naive CD4+ T cells from PBMCs. The source is a young man in good health. Some clones in this sample may be carry-over from other donors' samples. Each CDR3 is given with its conserved first and last residue. The D gene is left open where the match is weak. Size is stated for part of the rows, as once, few or many counts, or as a class when the clone is expanded.

-	15	-	TRBV5-4	TRBJ2-1	CASSSGQISYNEQFF	TGTGCCAGCAGCTCCGGACAGATCTCCTACAATGAGCAGTTCTTC
few	13	-	TRBV19	TRBJ1-1	CASTSRQRTEAFF	TGTGCCAGTACCTCCCGACAGAGGACTGAAGCTTTCTTT
once	16	TRBD2	TRBV6-1	TRBJ2-5	CASSGWVAGTQETQYF	TGTGCCAGCAGTGGCTGGGTAGCGGGCACCCAAGAGACCCAGTACTTC
-	16	-	TRBV6-1	TRBJ1-5	CASSEALEGSNQPQHF	TGTGCCAGCAGTGAAGCTTTGGAGGGTAGCAATCAGCCCCAGCATTTT
-	16	-	TRBV28	TRBJ2-7	CASRLRSSDRGNEQYF	TGTGCCAGCAGACTAAGATCCTCAGACAGAGGAAACGAGCAGTACTTC
once	15	-	TRBV11-3	TRBJ2-7	CASSLAGQPYYEQYF	TGTGCCAGCAGCTTAGCCGGACAGCCCTACTACGAGCAGTACTTC
-	14	-	TRBV11-2	TRBJ1-1	CASSLDRWQREAFF	TGTGCCAGCAGCTTAGACCGGTGGCAGCGAGAAGCTTTCTTT
-	14	-	TRBV15	TRBJ1-5	CATSTGTSNQPQHF	TGTGCCACCAGCACTGGGACCTCAAATCAGCCCCAGCATTTT
-	14	TRBD2	TRBV30	TRBJ2-5	CAWSYRLAGETQYF	TGTGCCTGGAGTTACCGACTAGCGGGAGAGACCCAGTACTTC
-	15	-	TRBV5-1	TRBJ2-7	CASSLQRGVVYEQYF	TGCGCCAGCAGCTTGCAGAGAGGGGTGGTCTACGAGCAGTACTTC
-	16	-	TRBV28	TRBJ1-6	CASSFSGGRARSPLHF	TGTGCCAGCAGTTTCTCCGGTGGTAGGGCCCGGTCACCCCTCCACTTT
-	14	-	TRBV28	TRBJ1-3	CASSLVDNGNTIYF	TGTGCCAGCAGTTTGGTCGATAATGGAAACACCATATATTTT
-	13	TRBD2	TRBV29-1	TRBJ2-5	CSAGGLAGETQYF	TGCAGCGCCGGAGGACTAGCGGGAGAGACCCAGTACTTC
-	12	-	TRBV6-6	TRBJ1-2	CASSPEDYGYTF	TGTGCCAGCAGTCCCGAGGACTATGGCTACACCTTC
-	16	TRBD1	TRBV30	TRBJ1-5	CAWSAPGTGGRQPQHF	TGTGCCTGGAGTGCCCCCGGGACAGGGGGAAGGCAGCCCCAGCATTTT
-	16	-	TRBV4-1	TRBJ1-5	CASSQDRRSLNQPQHF	TGCGCCAGCAGCCAAGATCGCAGAAGCCTCAATCAGCCCCAGCATTTT
-	17	-	TRBV7-9	TRBJ1-2	CASSPGGSQVSVYGYTF	TGTGCCAGCAGCCCCGGGGGCAGTCAGGTTTCTGTCTATGGCTACACCTTC
-	17	TRBD2	TRBV4-1	TRBJ2-2	CASSQLLAGVGTGELFF	TGCGCCAGCAGCCAACTACTAGCGGGAGTAGGCACCGGGGAGCTGTTTTTT
-	15	-	TRBV6-5	TRBJ2-7	CASSYSYGQAYEQYF	TGTGCCAGCAGTTACTCTTACGGGCAAGCCTACGAGCAGTACTTC
-	17	TRBD2	TRBV7-9	TRBJ2-5	CASSPTSGRAGTETQYF	TGTGCCAGCAGTCCTACTAGCGGGAGGGCCGGAACGGAGACCCAGTACTTC
once	14	-	TRBV11-1	TRBJ2-5	CASSPGGRSETQYF	TGTGCCAGCAGCCCGGGGGGCCGGTCGGAGACCCAGTACTTC
-	12	TRBD1	TRBV27	TRBJ2-7	CASSNRGLMQYF	TGTGCCAGCAGTAACAGGGGATTGATGCAGTACTTC
-	16	TRBD1	TRBV7-2	TRBJ2-7	CASSLGGGPNSYEQYF	TGTGCCAGCAGCTTAGGAGGGGGCCCCAACTCCTACGAGCAGTACTTC